The T cell receptor (beta chain) described here comes from a study of response to subunit inactivated influenza vaccine. Germline CDR1 SEHNR, CDR2 FQNEAQ (reference sequence). The V gene lost 1 base and the J gene lost 7 bases, with 13 bases spanning the gap. CDR3 length equals 15 residues. To note about this clonotype: Its specificity is not known.

Findings and limits, study-wide: There was a suggestion from the authors that each seasonal influenza vaccination recruits few new T cells.

TCRdb independently ran MiXCR on the RT-PCR reads; one entry per CDR3 protein. The sample consists of fewer than 600,000 distinct CDR3 sequences, 6% to 9% of them appearing once. This rearrangement joins TRBV7-9 to TRBJ1-4; the D is unclear. This TCR came from a man between 45 and 75 years old who received an inactivated influenza vaccine. Sample: PBMCs from blood, taken around 25 months after vaccination. CDR3 nucleotides: TGTGCCAGCAGCTTAGGTGGGAGCCGGATTGAAAAACTGTTTTTT. Residues: CASSLGGSRIEKLFF.